A single sample gave rise to the 31 T cell receptor beta chains below, sequenced in a study of OX40 agonist ivuxolimab in advanced cancers. TCRdb's table, derived via immunoSEQ multiplex PCR, lists solely in-frame clones and lacks some. Of tens of thousands of clones in the sample, 88% were seen once. The sample in question was CD4+ or CD8+ T cells sorted from blood, obtained in a trial of the OX40 agonist ivuxolimab. The receptors shown here come from an adult with an advanced solid tumor such as melanoma, head and neck, liver or kidney cancer.

The V gene is TRBV29-1, the J gene TRBJ1-1; D call uncertain. CDR1 and CDR2 (germline): SQVTM, ANQGSEA. The CDR3 sequence is 12 residues long. V was clipped by 7 bases and J by 4 bases, with 13 bases between them. Here the CDR3 DNA reads TGCAGCGCCGATGACGAGGGCACTGAAGCTTTCTTT. Encoded protein: CSADDEGTEAFF.

This clone was seen a single time. V usage is TRBV5-4 and J usage is TRBJ2-5; TRBD2 agrees at 13 bases. Losses at the gene ends were 7 bases for V and 4 bases for J; bases not matched to a gene: 10. The length of the CDR3 is 16 residues. The germline CDR1 and CDR2 sequences are SGHNT and YYREEE (reference sequence). The CDR3 region has the DNA TGTGCCAGCGGGGATCAGGGACTAGCGGGACCAGAGACCCAGTACTTC. Translation gives CASGDQGLAGPETQYF. The complete variable domain, with remaining parts taken from reference TRBV5-4 and TRBJ2-5, reads ETGVTQSPTHLIKTRGQQVTLRCSSQSGHNTVSWYQQALGQGPQFIFQYYREEENGRGNFPPRFSGLQFPNYSSELNVNALELDDSALYLCASGDQGLAGPETQYFGPGTRLLVL.

This clone was observed once. This rearrangement joins TRBV19 to TRBJ2-2, with TRBD2 matching 7 bases. The CDR3 consists of 16 residues. V gave up 7 bases and J gave up 3 bases; unmatched junction bases: 11. Germline V lookup: CDR1 LNHDA, CDR2 SQIVND (reference sequence). The CDR3: CASTWSSGIYTGELFF. The CDR3 region has the DNA TGTGCCAGTACTTGGTCTAGCGGAATCTACACCGGGGAGCTGTTTTTT.

The rearrangement links TRBV6-5 to TRBJ2-2, with 9 bases aligning to TRBD1. J gave up 5 bases and V 5 bases, and 6 bases lay outside the gene matches. The CDR3 sequence is 15 residues long. Germline values: CDR1 MNHEY, CDR2 SVGAGI. This CDR3 is CASSPQGALTGELFF. The CDR3 nucleotides are TGTGCCAGCAGTCCACAGGGGGCGCTAACCGGGGAGCTGTTTTTT.

The gene calls are TRBV28 and TRBJ2-7, with D perhaps given as TRBD1 or TRBD2 (5 bases each). The germline gives CDR1 MDHEN, CDR2 SYDVKM. With 11 bases removed from V and 6 bases from J, the gap between germline ends came to 23 bases. The CDR3 runs 14 residues. The DNA of the CDR3 is TGTGCCGTAACGGGGCCGACGAGTTCCCCCGAGCAGTACTTC. Its protein product is CAVTGPTSSPEQYF. Looking up the rest from reference TRBV28 and TRBJ2-7 gives the full variable domain: DVKVTQSSRYLVKRTGEKVFLECVQDMDHENMFWYRQDPGLGLRLIYFSYDVKMKEKGDIPEGYSVSREKKERFSLILESASTNQTSMYLCAVTGPTSSPEQYFGPGTRLTVT.

Only one count was recorded for this clone. The CDR3 coding sequence is TGTGCCAGCAGTACGCGGACTAGCACAGATACGCAGTATTTT. This gives the protein CASSTRTSTDTQYF. The J gene is TRBJ2-3, the V gene TRBV6-5; D is possibly TRBD2 (5 bases). Germline lookup yields CDR1 MNHEY and CDR2 SVGAGI. The CDR3 spans 14 residues. Trimming took 5 bases from V and 0 from J, leaving 9 bases between them.

The rearrangement joins TRBV11-2 to TRBJ1-3; 8 bases agree with TRBD1. With 4 bases clipped from V and 1 base from J, the junction kept 9 bases outside the gene matches. The CDR3 is 17 amino acids. Germline CDR1 and CDR2: SGHAT and FQNNGV. In DNA form, the CDR3 reads TGTGCCAGCAGCTCGACGACAGGGGAGTGGTCTGGAAACACCATATATTTT. It codes for CASSSTTGEWSGNTIYF.

The chain combines TRBV15 with TRBJ1-5; D gene unclear. Trimming cost V 6 bases and J 7 bases, with 10 bases left between them. Per the germline V gene, CDR1 is LNHNV and CDR2 is YYDKDF (reference sequence). CDR3 size: 12 residues. This CDR3 reads CATSPMGQPQHF. In nucleotides, the CDR3 is TGTGCCACCAGTCCGATGGGCCAGCCCCAGCATTTT.

This clone appeared a single time. The genes are TRBV14 and TRBJ2-1; TRBD2 agrees at 8 bases. CDR1 and CDR2 from the germline V gene are SGHDN and FVKESK. The CDR3 has 16 amino acids. V trimming: 0 bases; J trimming: 12 bases; junction bases outside the gene matches: 13. This CDR3 is CASSQDLAGGPGGQFF. Written as DNA, the CDR3 is TGTGCCAGCAGCCAAGATCTGGCGGGAGGCCCTGGGGGGCAGTTCTTC.

The rearrangement uses TRBV6-6 and TRBJ2-5; TRBD2 is a possible D gene (5 bases). The CDR3 has 14 amino acids. CDR1 MNHNY and CDR2 SVGAGI come from the germline V gene (reference sequence). The V end was cut by 4 bases, the J end by 5 bases, with 14 bases between. Here the CDR3 reads CASSSIARAETQYF. DNA of the CDR3: TGTGCCAGCAGTTCCATAGCGAGAGCGGAGACCCAGTACTTC.

This clone has a single count. V is TRBV7-9 and J is TRBJ2-3; D assignment may be TRBD1 or TRBD2 (6 bases each). CDR3 length: 16 residues. V lost 7 bases to trimming and J lost 2 bases, with 19 bases between them. In germline, CDR1 is SEHNR, CDR2 FQNEAQ (reference sequence). CDR3 region: CASTVWRGDITDTQYF. DNA of the CDR3: TGTGCCAGCACCGTTTGGCGCGGGGACATCACAGATACGCAGTATTTT.

The chain carries TRBV4-1 and TRBJ1-5; D not certain. The CDR3 contains 12 residues. Germline loops: CDR1 MGHRA, CDR2 YSYEKL. V was cut by 2 bases and J by 7 bases, with 6 bases left in between. The CDR3 nucleotides are TGCGCCAGCAGCCAAATGGGGCAGCCCCAGCATTTT. Protein sequence: CASSQMGQPQHF.

The chain combines TRBV19 with TRBJ2-5, with D possibly being TRBD1 (6 bases). The CDR3 consists of 15 residues. From germline, CDR1 is LNHDA and CDR2 SQIVND (reference sequence). With 3 bases removed from V and 5 bases from J, the gap between germline ends came to 16 bases. CDR3 residues: CASSIGRQGWETQYF. The CDR3 DNA reads as TGTGCCAGTAGTATTGGGCGGCAGGGGTGGGAGACCCAGTACTTC.

The rearrangement uses TRBV4-1 and TRBJ1-5, with D possibly matching TRBD1 (5 bases). Germline CDR1 MGHRA, CDR2 YSYEKL. The V and J ends lost 2 bases and 7 bases respectively, with 15 bases between them. CDR3 size: 15 residues. The CDR3 region has the DNA TGCGCCAGCAGCCAATGGGTGGAGGGGCGGCAGCCCCAGCATTTT. This encodes CASSQWVEGRQPQHF.

The CDR3 region has the DNA TGTGCCAGCAGCTCCTCCGGGACAGGGAGTTCACCCCTCCACTTT. It specifies CASSSSGTGSSPLHF. V usage is TRBV7-2 and J usage is TRBJ1-6; 9 bases align to TRBD1. Germline V gives CDR1 SGHTA, CDR2 FQGNSA. The CDR3 covers 15 residues. V shed 4 bases, J shed 9 bases, and the junction held 7 bases outside the gene matches. The whole variable domain, remainder taken from reference TRBV7-2 and TRBJ1-6, is GAGVSQSPSNKVTEKGKDVELRCDPISGHTALYWYRQSLGQGLEFLIYFQGNSAPDKSGLPSDRFSAERTGGSVSTLTIQRTQQEDSAVYLCASSSSGTGSSPLHFGNGTRLTVT.

The V and J genes are TRBV4-1 and TRBJ1-4, with 7 bases identical to TRBD1. Looked up from germline, CDR1 is MGHRA and CDR2 is YSYEKL. This CDR3 has 16 residues. With 1 base clipped from V and 5 bases from J, the junction kept 7 bases outside the gene matches. CDR3 region: CASSQAWGTANEKLFF. The CDR3 DNA reads as TGCGCCAGCAGCCAAGCTTGGGGGACAGCGAATGAAAAACTGTTTTTT.

J is TRBJ2-5 and V is TRBV19, with D unclear. The J call may be mistaken, given a closer DNA end match to TRBJ2-7. Germline CDR1 LNHDA, CDR2 SQIVND (reference sequence). The CDR3 is 14 residues long. The CDR3 sequence is CASSTQSRSYEQYF. The CDR3 coding sequence is TGTGCCAGTAGCACTCAGAGCCGCTCCTACGAGCAGTACTTC.

The V call is TRBV2, the J call TRBJ2-1; no firm D call. Trimming shortened V by 6 bases and J by 0 bases, and 6 bases separated the two germline ends. This CDR3 spans 13 amino acids. The germline gives CDR1 SNHLY, CDR2 FYNNEI. CDR3 in DNA: TGTGCCAGCAGAGAAAGCTCCTACAATGAGCAGTTCTTC. Protein sequence: CASRESSYNEQFF.

CDR3 DNA: TGTGCCAGTGCTAGGCGAGGGACCGAGCAGTACTTC. Amino acid sequence: CASARRGTEQYF. This chain links TRBV19 with TRBJ2-7; D may be TRBD1 or TRBD2 (5 bases each). CDR1 and CDR2 from the germline V gene are LNHDA and SQIVND (reference sequence). CDR3 length: 12 residues. V was cut by 8 bases and J by 6 bases, with 14 bases left in between. The whole variable domain, remainder taken from reference TRBV19 and TRBJ2-7, is DGGITQSPKYLFRKEGQNVTLSCEQNLNHDAMYWYRQDPGQGLRLIYYSQIVNDFQKGDIAEGYSVSREKKESFPLTVTSAQKNPTAFYLCASARRGTEQYFGPGTRLTVT.

CDR3 bases: TGCGCCAGCAGCTTGGCCGGGAAGCAAGAAGATAACTATGGCTACACCTTC. It specifies CASSLAGKQEDNYGYTF. J is TRBJ1-2 and V is TRBV5-1; no clear D gene. This CDR3 contains 17 residues. CDR1 is SGHRS and CDR2 is YFSETQ in the germline V gene. V lost 0 bases and J 1 base, leaving 16 bases between the germline ends.

This rearrangement joins TRBV10-1 to TRBJ2-1; D gene uncertain. Trimming left V 2 bases short and J 0 bases short, with 8 bases between. The CDR3 consists of 15 residues. Germline V gene data show CDR1 as WNHNN and CDR2 as SYGVQD (reference sequence). CDR3: CASSEDTGSYNEQFF. DNA for the CDR3: TGCGCCAGCAGTGAGGATACTGGCTCCTACAATGAGCAGTTCTTC.

This chain uses TRBV28 with TRBJ1-1; the D gene is possibly TRBD1 (5 bases). Germline assignment: CDR1 MDHEN and CDR2 SYDVKM. Trimming took 2 bases from V and 0 from J, leaving 19 bases between them. The CDR3 spans 18 residues. This chain's CDR3 is CASSLIAGLGAMNTEAFF. CDR3 nucleotides: TGTGCCAGCAGTTTAATAGCGGGGCTGGGAGCGATGAACACTGAAGCTTTCTTT.

The chain combines TRBV4-2 with TRBJ2-1, with D maybe TRBD2 (6 bases). The CDR3 is made up of 16 amino acids. Germline-derived CDR1 and CDR2 are LGHNA and YNFKEQ. V was trimmed by 0 bases and J by 1 base, leaving 10 bases between them. CDR3 region: CASSQDWGLSYNEQFF. Here the CDR3 DNA reads TGTGCCAGCAGCCAAGATTGGGGACTTTCCTACAATGAGCAGTTCTTC.

V and J are TRBV28 and TRBJ2-3; 7 bases map to TRBD1. The junction had 4 bases not matched to a gene; V was cut back by 4 bases and J by 0 bases. This CDR3 comprises 15 residues. Germline CDR1 is MDHEN and CDR2 is SYDVKM. Written as DNA, the CDR3 is TGTGCCAGCAGTTCCTTGGACAGGAGCACAGATACGCAGTATTTT. It translates to CASSSLDRSTDTQYF. The variable domain in full, completed from reference TRBV28 and TRBJ2-3, reads DVKVTQSSRYLVKRTGEKVFLECVQDMDHENMFWYRQDPGLGLRLIYFSYDVKMKEKGDIPEGYSVSREKKERFSLILESASTNQTSMYLCASSSLDRSTDTQYFGPGTRLTVL.

The DNA for the CDR3 is TGTGCCAGCAGCTTTGGGAGGGTAGGGAACACTGAAGCTTTCTTT. Its protein is CASSFGRVGNTEAFF. This chain joins TRBV7-9 and TRBJ1-1; D unresolved. Trimming left V 3 bases short and J 1 base short, with 12 bases between. The CDR3 runs to 15 residues. The germline CDR1 and CDR2 sequences are SEHNR and FQNEAQ (reference sequence).

This rearrangement joins TRBV18 to TRBJ2-3, with a tentative D call TRBD2 (6 bases). Trimming shortened V by 3 bases and J by 2 bases, and 9 bases separated the two germline ends. This CDR3 is 14 amino acids long. Germline V gene lookup returns CDR1 KGHSH and CDR2 LQKENI. The CDR3 is CASSPEGITDTQYF. In DNA, the CDR3 is TGTGCCAGCTCACCGGAGGGGATCACAGATACGCAGTATTTT. Full variable domain (rest looked up from reference TRBV18 and TRBJ2-3): NAGVMQNPRHLVRRRGQEARLRCSPMKGHSHVYWYRQLPEEGLKFMVYLQKENIIDESGMPKERFSAEFPKEGPSILRIQQVVRGDSAAYFCASSPEGITDTQYFGPGTRLTVL.

The chain joins TRBV11-3 to TRBJ2-3; no firm D call. Germline V gene sequence: CDR1 SGHNT, CDR2 YENEEA. The CDR3 loop spans 15 amino acids. The germline V and J ends were trimmed by 1 base and 2 bases, with 10 bases remaining between them. The chain's CDR3 is CASSLVGSATDTQYF. The CDR3 DNA sequence: TGTGCCAGCAGCTTAGTGGGGTCCGCCACAGATACGCAGTATTTT. Full variable domain (missing parts from reference TRBV11-3 and TRBJ2-3): EAGVVQSPRYKIIEKKQPVAFWCNPISGHNTLYWYLQNLGQGPELLIRYENEEAVDDSQLPKDRFSAERLKGVDSTLKIQPAELGDSAVYLCASSLVGSATDTQYFGPGTRLTVL.

V usage is TRBV18 and J usage is TRBJ1-1; no reliable D call. CDR3 length: 16 amino acids. CDR1 is KGHSH and CDR2 is LQKENI in the germline V gene. Between the trimmed V and J ends, which lost 0 bases and 4 bases, there was a span of 15 bases. The CDR3: CASSPPADVGITEAFF. The CDR3 nucleotides are TGTGCCAGCTCACCACCCGCAGACGTGGGGATCACTGAAGCTTTCTTT.

The rearrangement uses TRBV27 and TRBJ1-5; no firm D call. Per germline, CDR1 MNHEY and CDR2 SMNVEV (reference sequence). The CDR3 spans 16 residues. Trimming took off 0 bases at V and 0 bases at J, with 9 bases between the two ends. The CDR3 nucleotides are TGTGCCAGCAGTTTATCCGGGAGTTATAGCAATCAGCCCCAGCATTTT. This sequence encodes CASSLSGSYSNQPQHF.

V usage is TRBV18 and J usage is TRBJ1-4; no clear D. The V gene's germline CDR1 is KGHSH and CDR2 LQKENI. CDR3 size: 14 residues. The V and J ends lost 2 bases and 0 bases respectively, with 4 bases between them. CDR3 in DNA: TGTGCCAGCTCACCAGTTGCAACTAATGAAAAACTGTTTTTT. Translation: CASSPVATNEKLFF.

The chain has TRBV4-1 and TRBJ2-3; 16 bases line up with TRBD2. CDR3 length: 20 amino acids. The germline CDR1 and CDR2 sequences are MGHRA and YSYEKL. J lost 2 bases, V lost 4 bases, and 12 bases had no gene match. CDR3 region: CASSLTRLGTSGRATDTQYF. In DNA form, the CDR3 reads TGCGCCAGCAGCCTTACTCGCCTCGGGACTAGCGGGAGGGCCACAGATACGCAGTATTTT.